This TCR beta chain was sequenced for a study of OX40 agonist ivuxolimab in advanced cancers. Study in general: Prior therapy, whether anti-PD-1, anti-PD-L1 or anti-CTLA-4, was allowed, and roughly 40% had some. Whole-study results and caveats: The average count of expanded clones was higher among CD8+ T cells than among CD4+. Antigen specificity was not determined for the expanded peripheral T cells.

Only in-frame clones appear in the TCRdb table, and some are missing; sequencing was by immunoSEQ multiplex PCR. The sample consists of approximately 77,000 clones, over 80% of them appearing once. The CDR3 is 13 residues long. Trimming shortened V by 2 bases and J by 10 bases, and 12 bases separated the two germline ends. Germline CDR1 is MNHEY and CDR2 is SMNVEV (reference sequence). About this clone itself: The target antigen is unknown.

The receptor comes from an adult with an advanced solid tumor such as melanoma, head and neck, liver or kidney cancer. This specimen was CD4+ or CD8+ T cells sorted from blood, taken in a trial of the OX40 agonist ivuxolimab. The chain joins TRBV27 to TRBJ2-1, with D possibly being TRBD1 (6 bases). The CDR3 loop reads CASSLQGLREQFF. CDR3 in DNA: TGTGCCAGCAGTTTACAGGGGTTGCGGGAGCAGTTCTTC.